The TCR beta chain under discussion was sequenced for a study of control samples from healthy donors and cancer patients. The data were produced by immunoSEQ multiplex PCR, yet TCRdb's version contains in-frame clones alone and is incomplete. Found here are some 130,000 clones, roughly 89% of them singletons; the top ten hold around 11%. The CDR3 is 13 residues long. Germline V gene data show CDR1 as PRHDT and CDR2 as FYEKMQ (reference sequence). Deletions cut 1 base from V and 4 bases from J, with 8 bases between. The rearrangement uses TRBV13 and TRBJ2-7, with D possibly matching TRBD1 (5 bases). Material for sequencing was blood. This TCR was recovered from a man under 40 in good health. CDR3 DNA: TGTGCCAGCAGCTTAGTAGGGGCTTACGAGCAGTACTTC. It specifies CASSLVGAYEQYF.